These 24 T cell receptor beta chains were all obtained from the same sample, sequenced in a study of cytomegalovirus exposure and HLA in healthy donors. The primer mix had 60 Vbeta and 13 Jbeta primers. Produced via immunoSEQ multiplex PCR; TCRdb's table is partial and in-frame only. This sample yields about 130,000 clones, of which roughly 80% are seen a single time; 2% belongs to the top ten. The sequenced material came from PBMCs. The receptors originated from a man aged 25 to 45 in good health and CMV-seronegative.

This clone came up a few times. The chain employs TRBV2 and TRBJ1-2; no reliable D call. Germline-derived CDR1 and CDR2 are SNHLY and FYNNEI. The ends were cut back, 8 bases at V and 4 bases at J, with 17 bases in the middle. The length of the CDR3 is 14 residues. The CDR3 here is CASVTPPGSYGYTF. DNA of the CDR3: TGTGCCAGCGTTACCCCCCCGGGGAGCTATGGCTACACCTTC.

CDR3 in amino acids: CASSPATRDSQETQYF. The CDR3 bases are TGTGCCAGTAGTCCCGCGACCCGGGACTCGCAAGAGACCCAGTACTTC. J is TRBJ2-5 and V is TRBV19, with D perhaps TRBD2 (6 bases). The CDR3 spans 16 residues. Germline CDR1 reads LNHDA; CDR2 reads SQIVND (reference sequence). Deletions cut 5 bases from V and 2 bases from J, with 18 bases between.

This chain links TRBV19 with TRBJ2-3; possibly TRBD1 for D (5 bases). This CDR3 contains 14 residues. Germline V gives CDR1 LNHDA, CDR2 SQIVND (reference sequence). Trimming pared 5 bases from V and 3 bases from J, leaving 12 bases between. The CDR3 here is CASSRQLSTDTQYF. The DNA for the CDR3 is TGTGCCAGTAGTCGACAGTTATCAACAGATACGCAGTATTTT.

The rearrangement links TRBV6-1 to TRBJ1-2; a weak D match, TRBD1 (6 bases). The CDR3 length is 14 residues. Trimming shortened V by 6 bases and J by 2 bases, and 13 bases separated the two germline ends. The germline V gene encodes CDR1 MNHNS and CDR2 SASEGT. The CDR3 nucleotides read TGTGCCAGCAGAGGGGGAACAGGGAACTATGGCTACACCTTC. Its translation: CASRGGTGNYGYTF.

The chain couples TRBV25-1 to TRBJ2-4; 9 nucleotides match TRBD2. V shed 6 bases, J shed 2 bases, and the junction held 8 bases outside the gene matches. Germline V gene sequence: CDR1 MGHDK, CDR2 SYGVNS. CDR3 length: 16 residues. CDR3 in amino acids: CASSEAGTSSKNIQYF. The DNA of the CDR3 is TGTGCCAGCAGCGAAGCAGGGACTAGCTCCAAAAACATTCAGTACTTC.

The chain carries TRBV30 and TRBJ2-3; D may be TRBD2 (5 bases). Germline assignment: CDR1 GTSNPN and CDR2 SVGIG (reference sequence). With 5 bases removed from V and 5 bases from J, the gap between germline ends came to 26 bases. The length of the CDR3 is 17 residues. CDR3 loop: CAWAAGLYDAGVDTQYF. The CDR3 DNA is TGTGCCTGGGCAGCAGGACTTTACGACGCCGGGGTAGATACGCAGTATTTT.

This clone was observed a handful of times. The gene calls are TRBV2 and TRBJ2-1; 8 bases agree with TRBD2. Germline V CDR1 and CDR2: SNHLY, FYNNEI. With 5 bases clipped from V and 7 bases from J, the junction kept 7 bases outside the gene matches. The CDR3 covers 14 residues. This chain's CDR3 is CASSHPGGANEQFF. DNA of the CDR3: TGTGCCAGCAGTCACCCGGGGGGGGCTAATGAGCAGTTCTTC.

The chain has TRBV5-1 and TRBJ2-5, with TRBD1 matching 7 bases. The CDR3 runs 13 residues. Germline V CDR1 and CDR2: SGHRS, YFSETQ. With V trimmed by 4 bases and J by 5 bases, 5 bases remained unmatched. CDR3 protein: CASSTTGSETQYF. The DNA for the CDR3 is TGCGCCAGCAGCACGACAGGGTCGGAGACCCAGTACTTC.

This clone was seen only a few times. The chain carries TRBV9 and TRBJ2-5, with TRBD2 matching over 7 bases. The CDR3 runs to 16 residues. V trimming: 0 bases; J trimming: 4 bases; junction bases outside the gene matches: 9. CDR1 is SGDLS, CDR2 YYNGEE, per germline. The CDR3 coding sequence is TGTGCCAGCAGCGTAGGGTCGGGAGGTGGGGCAGAGACCCAGTACTTC. It codes for CASSVGSGGGAETQYF.

This chain links TRBV9 with TRBJ2-7; D might be TRBD1 (5 bases). The CDR3 covers 11 residues. Germline V lookup: CDR1 SGDLS, CDR2 YYNGEE. With 3 bases removed from V and 7 bases from J, the gap between germline ends came to 8 bases. CDR3 in DNA: TGTGCCAGCAGCGGGTCAGGGGAGCAGTACTTC. This codes for CASSGSGEQYF. Full variable domain (missing parts from reference TRBV9 and TRBJ2-7): DSGVTQTPKHLITATGQRVTLRCSPRSGDLSVYWYQQSLDQGLQFLIQYYNGEERAKGNILERFSAQQFPDLHSELNLSSLELGDSALYFCASSGSGEQYFGPGTRLTVT.

The CDR3: CASSPSGQGEGQPQHF. CDR3 nucleotides: TGTGCCAGCAGTCCTTCTGGACAGGGTGAGGGTCAGCCCCAGCATTTT. The chain recombines TRBV28 with TRBJ1-5; 8 bases match TRBD1. Germline V CDR1 and CDR2: MDHEN, SYDVKM. The ends lost 5 bases at V and 6 bases at J; junction bases unmatched: 12. The CDR3 contains 16 residues. Complete variable domain (other parts from reference TRBV28 and TRBJ1-5): DVKVTQSSRYLVKRTGEKVFLECVQDMDHENMFWYRQDPGLGLRLIYFSYDVKMKEKGDIPEGYSVSREKKERFSLILESASTNQTSMYLCASSPSGQGEGQPQHFGDGTRLSIL.

The rearrangement joins TRBV19 to TRBJ2-5; 7 bases fit TRBD2. This CDR3 has 16 residues. Germline V gives CDR1 LNHDA, CDR2 SQIVND (reference sequence). V lost 3 bases and J lost 1; bases outside the gene matches: 8. CDR3 region: CASSILAGELQETQYF. In DNA form, the CDR3 reads TGTGCCAGTAGTATCCTCGCGGGAGAGCTCCAAGAGACCCAGTACTTC.

The V gene is TRBV7-2, the J gene TRBJ2-7; no clear D. Per the germline V gene, CDR1 is SGHTA and CDR2 is FQGNSA. The CDR3 contains 15 residues. The V end was cut by 1 base, the J end by 4 bases, with 14 bases between. The CDR3 DNA reads TGTGCCAGCAGCTTAGGCCGTCAGTCTTTTTACGAGCAGTACTTC. It yields the protein CASSLGRQSFYEQYF.

V gene TRBV5-1 combines with J gene TRBJ1-5, with TRBD1 matching 7 bases. The CDR3 contains 17 residues. Germline CDR1 SGHRS, CDR2 YFSETQ. J lost 6 bases, V lost 2 bases, and 14 bases had no gene match. DNA of the CDR3: TGCGCCAGCAGCTTACCGGGACGTAAGACAGGGCGTCAGCCCCAGCATTTT. Translation: CASSLPGRKTGRQPQHF. Filled out from reference TRBV5-1 and TRBJ1-5, the complete variable domain reads KAGVTQTPRYLIKTRGQQVTLSCSPISGHRSVSWYQQTPGQGLQFLFEYFSETQRNKGNFPGRFSGRQFSNSRSEMNVSTLELGDSALYLCASSLPGRKTGRQPQHFGDGTRLSIL.

The CDR3 sequence: CASSSQGEYTGELFF. Here the CDR3 DNA reads TGTGCCAGCAGCTCACAGGGGGAGTACACCGGGGAGCTGTTTTTT. The rearrangement uses TRBV7-3 and TRBJ2-2; 8 nucleotides agree with TRBD1. Germline V CDR1 and CDR2: SGHTA, FQGTGA. V gave up 4 bases and J gave up 3 bases; unmatched junction bases: 4. The CDR3 contains 15 residues.

This clone was picked up one time. This chain connects TRBV2 to TRBJ2-1; 8 nucleotides agree with TRBD2. V lost 4 bases, J lost 5 bases, and 4 bases stayed unmatched. The germline V gene encodes CDR1 SNHLY and CDR2 FYNNEI. The CDR3 sequence is 14 residues long. CDR3 loop: CASSGPGLDNEQFF. The CDR3 bases are TGTGCCAGCAGTGGACCGGGACTAGACAATGAGCAGTTCTTC.

The chain recombines TRBV30 with TRBJ2-7; D is undetermined. The CDR3 runs 11 residues. V lost 3 bases, J lost 2 bases, and 5 bases lay in between. Germline CDR1 GTSNPN, CDR2 SVGIG (reference sequence). The CDR3: CAWSQTYEQYF. In DNA form, the CDR3 reads TGTGCCTGGAGCCAAACCTACGAGCAGTACTTC. The whole variable domain, remainder taken from reference TRBV30 and TRBJ2-7, is SQTIHQWPATLVQPVGSPLSLECTVEGTSNPNLYWYRQAAGRGLQLLFYSVGIGQISSEVPQNLSASRPQDRQFILSSKKLLLSDSGFYLCAWSQTYEQYFGPGTRLTVT.

The chain joins TRBV5-4 to TRBJ2-3; D possibly corresponds to TRBD1 (5 bases). Germline V gives CDR1 SGHNT, CDR2 YYREEE (reference sequence). The CDR3 has 14 amino acids. V lost 3 bases and J 2 bases, leaving 10 bases between the germline ends. The DNA for the CDR3 is TGTGCCAGCAGCTACAGGAGCTTCACAGATACGCAGTATTTT. It codes for CASSYRSFTDTQYF.

The table lists this clone with a few counts. This chain connects TRBV13 to TRBJ1-1; 8 bases map to TRBD1. V shed 1 base, J shed 1 base, and the junction held 2 bases outside the gene matches. Germline V gene lookup returns CDR1 PRHDT and CDR2 FYEKMQ (reference sequence). This CDR3 spans 15 amino acids. The CDR3 DNA follows: TGTGCCAGCAGCTTAGCAGGGACAGGGAACACTGAAGCTTTCTTT. As protein: CASSLAGTGNTEAFF.

The chain uses TRBV7-3 and TRBJ1-1; D is unresolved. The CDR3 is made up of 15 amino acids. Germline V gene lookup returns CDR1 SGHTA and CDR2 FQGTGA. The germline V and J ends were trimmed by 2 bases and 4 bases, with 14 bases remaining between them. CDR3 region: CASSLRPGLGTEAFF. The CDR3 DNA reads as TGTGCCAGCAGCTTACGGCCCGGGTTGGGCACTGAAGCTTTCTTT.

In its sample, this clone was seen once. The chain links TRBV11-2 to TRBJ2-7; 7 bases are shared with TRBD1. After removal of 6 bases from V and 2 bases from J, the junction contained 1 base not matched to a gene. Germline CDR1 is SGHAT and CDR2 is FQNNGV. The CDR3 loop spans 12 amino acids. CDR3 loop: CASRQGTYEQYF. The CDR3 DNA follows: TGTGCCAGCAGACAGGGGACCTACGAGCAGTACTTC.

The genes are TRBV7-9 and TRBJ2-7; D is possibly TRBD2 (6 bases). The CDR3 contains 14 residues. V was cut by 5 bases and J by 1 base, with 12 bases left in between. The V gene's germline CDR1 is SEHNR and CDR2 FQNEAQ (reference sequence). The CDR3 DNA is TGTGCCAGCAGCCCCACCGGGACTTCCTACGAGCAGTACTTC. Translation: CASSPTGTSYEQYF.

With respect to this clone: The junction departs from germline at one end; a sequencing error may be responsible. The same CDR3 arises from other DNA sequences in this sample as well. V gene TRBV2 combines with J gene TRBJ2-1; a possible D gene is TRBD1 (6 bases). The CDR3 is 14 amino acids. The germline V gene has CDR1 SNHLY and CDR2 FYNNEI. DNA of the CDR3: TGTGCCAGCAGTGAAGGGACAGTGCTCAATGAGCAATTCTTC. Its translation is CASSEGTVLNEQFF.

This chain links TRBV4-1 with TRBJ2-5; the D gene is possibly TRBD2 (6 bases). Per germline, CDR1 MGHRA and CDR2 YSYEKL. Trimming took 6 bases from V and 2 from J, leaving 25 bases between them. The CDR3 length is 18 residues. The CDR3 sequence is CASRLQIEPTRAQETQYF. The CDR3 nucleotides are TGCGCCAGCAGACTACAGATTGAGCCGACTAGAGCTCAAGAGACCCAGTACTTC.